This T cell receptor beta chain was sequenced for a study of cytomegalovirus exposure and HLA in healthy donors. This CDR3 is built from 15 residues. Germline V lookup: CDR1 SGHRS, CDR2 YFSETQ. Trimming pared 4 bases from V and 4 bases from J, leaving 18 bases between. The PCR used 60 Vbeta and 13 Jbeta primers. In the authors' methods: Approximately 11 million of the roughly 77 million unique TCR beta chains counted in a later analysis were shared. Sequencing was performed with immunoSEQ multiplex PCR; in TCRdb, only in-frame clones are kept and a portion is missing. The DNA was the basis for D and trimming; V, J and clone size are from that table. The data show about 180,000 clones, around 80% seen once. Study observations and caveats: CMV serostatus was the only immune exposure information that was available.

Regarding this clone: The antigen remains unidentified.

Source material: PBMCs. This sequence originates from a young man in good health and CMV-seronegative. V usage is TRBV5-1 and J usage is TRBJ2-7, with D possibly TRBD2 on 6 matching bases. The CDR3 sequence: CASSPTPAGGYEQYF. DNA for the CDR3: TGCGCCAGCAGCCCCACCCCAGCGGGTGGTTACGAGCAGTACTTC.